The sequence of this TCR beta chain was determined in a study of cytomegalovirus exposure and HLA in healthy donors. Study results and caveats: Some TCR beta chains (roughly 150 of them) were listed as cytomegalovirus-associated.

With 4 bases clipped from V and 0 bases from J, the junction kept 11 bases outside the gene matches. Germline CDR1 is LNHDA and CDR2 is SQIVND (reference sequence). The CDR3 covers 18 residues. While the first cohort had 600 to 800 subjects, the donors belonged to the separate validation cohort of roughly 130 subjects. Turning to this clone: The target antigen is unknown.

TCRdb keeps only in-frame clones here, not all; method: immunoSEQ multiplex PCR. The repertoire consists of tens of thousands of clones, with about 88% occurring once and the leading ten covering 1% to 1.2%. The sequencing sample was made of PBMCs. The chain uses TRBV19 and TRBJ2-3, with 9 positions matching TRBD1. The TCR was taken from a man between 18 and 29 years old in good health and CMV-seronegative. The DNA of the CDR3 is TGTGCCAGTAGTAAGAGGACAGGGGCGTTAACTAGCACAGATACGCAGTATTTT. Its protein is CASSKRTGALTSTDTQYF.